This section outlines one T cell receptor (beta chain) sequence together with its context. One entry per CDR3 protein, called by TCRdb with MiXCR from the RT-PCR reads. The repertoire includes about 780,000 distinct CDR3 sequences, approximately 17% of them detected once, and 9.5% to 13% sits in the top ten. These data come from a study of response to subunit inactivated influenza vaccine. This CDR3 region has 16 residues. Germline V gives CDR1 SGHRS, CDR2 YFSETQ. V dropped 0 bases and J dropped 6 bases, with 19 bases sitting between them. This chain links TRBV5-1 with TRBJ2-7; possibly TRBD1 for D (5 bases). The material was PBMCs from blood, obtained about 5 days after vaccination. This clonotype was sampled from a man aged 45-60 years who received an inactivated influenza vaccine. CDR3 sequence: CASSLVGAVFPSEQYF. CDR3 DNA: TGCGCCAGCAGCTTGGTAGGGGCAGTTTTTCCTAGCGAGCAGTACTTC.